This TCR beta chain was sequenced for a study of cytomegalovirus exposure and HLA in healthy donors (dated by TCRdb to about 2017). At the level of the whole study: An earlier analysis of roughly 500 of the donors reported around 280 Gb of sequence data and 100 million to 120 million unique TCR beta sequences obtained from some 200 million T cells. About 320 gigabases of sequencing data and approximately 80 million unique TCR sequences were included in an early release covering about 620 HLA-typed donors. Among the approximately 420 genotyped donors, more than 70% belonged to the genetic ancestry cluster associated with self-reported Caucasian donors. The aim of the study was to test whether cataloging public T cell receptors could identify signatures of past pathogen exposure. The study used immunosequencing to profile the T cell repertoires of 666 subjects and linked those repertoires to cytomegalovirus serostatus. In addition to the first cohort of 666 subjects, a separate validation cohort of 130 or so different subjects was used. The study combined high-throughput TCR immunosequencing, statistical association of individual TCRs with disease status, and machine learning to predict cytomegalovirus infection status. To study patterns of TCR occurrence, a later analysis re-analyzed previously published TCR beta repertoires from hundreds of donors and added high-resolution HLA genotyping. The later analysis used no new phenotypic data to find candidate immune exposures, relying instead on TCR beta sequences and their occurrence across donors. In an earlier analysis of 587 of the donors, high-throughput TCR beta sequencing was used to judge whether each TCR beta V gene segment behaved as functional or pseudogenic. Donor age, sex, ethnicity and CMV serostatus were compiled alongside the repertoire data. Genome-wide SNP genotypes for about 65% of the roughly 670 donors were used in a later genetic analysis, which treated that subset as a discovery cohort. Every repertoire in the discovery cohort had been generated on one and the same sequencing platform. HLA typing included class I and class II loci at four-digit resolution. The number of typed donors differed by locus: about 620-640 for A, B, C, DRB1 and DQB1; 500 to 550 for DQA1; 600 to 610 for DPA1; and roughly 470 for DPB1. A handful of DR-DQ haplotypes were handled as single units for association and clustering because linkage in the cohort was strong. Among 350 to 400 genotyped donors of the cohort, an average of about 240,000 unique TCR beta nucleotide sequences were sequenced per donor, 15% to 20% of them non-productive.

The cohort comprised approximately 700 healthy bone marrow donors. Cohort members were all nominally healthy when sampled, although unrecorded immune exposures were likely present. The donor was CMV seronegative and was included in the group of around 320 seronegative cohort members. Each donor provided a peripheral blood sample, and peripheral blood mononuclear cells were used for TCR beta sequencing. The Qiagen DNeasy Blood Extraction Kit was used to extract genomic DNA from the blood cell samples. Beyond this particular receptor, the publication reports: The classifier was reported to diagnose cytomegalovirus status with high specificity and sensitivity in both the original cohort and the validation cohort. When HLA alleles, especially DR and DQ, strongly co-occurred, TCR associations were difficult to assign to individual alleles. A later analysis found that HLA-associated TCR beta chains were more clonally expanded and had lower generation probabilities than equally common non-associated chains. A further reported finding was that TCR beta sequences accurately predicted the HLA-A and HLA-B alleles for most subjects in the first cohort. A few of the identified cytomegalovirus-associated TCR beta chains were confirmed in vitro to be specific for cytomegalovirus antigens. In this cohort, only TCR beta chains were sequenced, and detectable features were limited by the absence of alpha or paired-chain data. A later genetic analysis reported fewer N-insertions in productive TCRs among donors in an Asian-associated ancestry cluster than the approximately 700-donor mean. In a later analysis, most CMV-associated TCR beta chains were found to appear HLA-restricted, with HLA associations seemingly driven largely by CMV exposure. Several of the top co-occurrence clusters appeared to be linked to parvovirus B19, influenza, CMV and Epstein-Barr virus, according to a later analysis. Correlated functional status among segregating V segments might be attributable to linkage disequilibrium, but an unknown experimental factor could not be ruled out. Some IMGT-functional V segments, including TRBV6-2 and TRBV6-3, could not be distinguished by the 87-base-pair reads and were therefore excluded. HLA typing was unavailable for some donors at each locus, so association tests used only the typed subset. An association between a missense DCLRE1C variant and V-gene and J-gene trimming of TCR beta chains was found in a later genetic analysis and replicated in an independent cohort. At a false discovery rate of 0.05, a later analysis linked 16,000 or so TCR beta sequences to specific HLA alleles. CMV serostatus was the only immune exposure information available for the cohort. A total of 150 or so TCR beta chains were listed by the study as associated with cytomegalovirus. A cluster of highly shared sequence variants was judged likely to represent a technical artifact of the sequencing pipeline. Sequencing depth was assumed to be roughly uniform across donors in the presence/absence analyses, though that assumption may not hold. According to a later analysis, TCR association rates differed among HLA loci, with DRB1 alleles showing the most associated TCRs and HLA-C alleles showing the fewest. According to the authors, the approach could potentially be generalized to other disease states and immunological phenotypes. The earlier analysis of approximately 540 of the donors excluded some 15 rarely observed V segments, including chromosome 9 orphons, because counts were too low. In an earlier analysis of over 550 of the donors, most TCR beta V segments were observed in productive rearrangements about 90% or about 30% of the time, broadly matching IMGT annotations. Most TCR sequences were observed very rarely across donors, whereas some public TCRs were present in many individuals.

This clone was picked up one time. The antigen it recognizes is unknown. No much larger clonotype is one base removed from it; base qualities were not supplied. Counted from cysteine to phenylalanine, this CDR3 has 16 amino acids. Of the read, only the CDR3 DNA is kept; its 48 bases are in frame from base 1. The germline ends are 18 bases apart after V is trimmed by 1 base and J by 6 bases. Taken from the germline V gene, the CDR1 and CDR2 loops are LGHNA and YNFKEQ. The library was prepared using the immunoSEQ multiplex PCR assay. A mixture of 60 forward primers for TCR Vbeta segments and 13 reverse primers for TCR Jbeta segments was used in the multiplex PCR. The CDR3 region of rearranged TCR beta genes was amplified from genomic DNA by a multiplex PCR assay. The Illumina HiSeq System was used to sequence the amplified TCR beta libraries as 87-base-pair reads. Per the original workflow: Across the roughly 670 repertoires, a later analysis counted 80 million or so unique TCR beta chains, roughly 11 million of which were shared by at least two donors. A nearest-neighbor algorithm error-corrected the raw reads and collapsed the reads into unique sequences, merging closely related sequences to remove PCR and sequencing errors. To assign V, D and J gene segments, CDR3 sequences were aligned to IMGT reference sequences. For a sequence to be retained, a match of at least six nucleotides to both a V gene segment and a J gene segment was required. A rearrangement counted as productive if the CDR3 had no stop codons and remained in frame with V and J, and every other rearrangement counted as non-productive. Following IMGT convention, CDR3 was defined as the stretch from the second conserved V-encoded cysteine to the conserved J-encoded phenylalanine. The earlier analysis of more than 450 of the donors excluded sequences that lacked an unambiguous match to a single V gene segment. An earlier analysis of fewer than 650 of the donors classified V segments as functional when productive rearrangements were above 56.7% and as segregating when the standard deviation between donors was above 5%. A statistical classification framework was built to diagnose cytomegalovirus status from the catalog of TCR beta chain sequences. V and J gene assignment, in a later analysis, came from comparing TCR nucleotide sequences with IMGT/GENE-DB human TR gene sequences. In a later analysis, CDR3 sequences and most-parsimonious VDJ recombination scenarios were assigned using the TCRdist pipeline. In a later analysis, each TCR beta chain was defined by its CDR3 amino acid sequence together with its V-gene family, and reads lacking a unique V-gene family were excluded. To address suspected cross-contamination and a sequencing artifact, a later analysis removed a few hundred highly shared, low-generation-probability nucleotide sequences. In a later analysis, a clonal expansion index was calculated for each public chain from normalized within-repertoire ranks of inferred template counts. In a later analysis, generation probabilities were computed with a VDJ recombination model fitted to out-of-frame rearrangements, and the resulting probabilities were checked against IGoR. In a later analysis, hypergeometric tests were used to score TCR-TCR, TCR-HLA and TCR-CMV co-occurrence, with a repertoire-size bias correction applied to TCR pairs. A later analysis estimated false discovery rates by permuting HLA or CMV assignments 20 times. In a later analysis, co-occurring TCRs were grouped using DBSCAN, and TCRdist sequence similarity was added for clustering within HLA-allele-positive subsets. Co-occurrence clustering excluded repertoires with fewer than 30,000 or more than 120,000 public chains, plus five with anomalous nucleotide sharing. The table was pulled from immuneACCESS by TCRdb, which kept in-frame rearrangements only. Such tables lose some clones; where checked, under half of the loss comes from unresolved V genes, and the rest has no known cause. From that table come the V and J calls and clone size; the DNA was used to work out D and trimming. Present in this sample are 60,000 or so clones, roughly 87% of which were seen just once. Jointly, the top ten make up roughly 10% of the sample.

This receptor chain uses TRBV4-2 and TRBJ1-1; the D gene assignment is ambiguous. Sequencing input: PBMCs. The TCR comes from a female donor in good health and CMV-seronegative. The CDR3: CASSQGEGSRPPEAFF. The base sequence is TGTGCCAGCAGCCAAGGGGAGGGAAGTCGTCCCCCTGAAGCTTTCTTT.